This TCR beta chain was recovered during a study of shared clonotypes between healthy human individuals. Study conclusions and caveats: Rarefaction indicated that sorted-subset sequencing remained incomplete although depth was large. A handful of donors showed sharing of 4.5% to 5% of naive CD4 clonotypes. Generally, estimated richness proved larger in naive subsets than it did in memory subsets. Generation probabilities were higher for clonotypes shared across all four sorted-subset donors than for unshared ones.

CD45RO-negative, CCR7-selected cells formed the naive CD8 fraction, which excluded terminally differentiated effector memory CD45RA+ cells. With respect to this clone: The antigen remains undetermined.

Measured with immunoSEQ multiplex PCR; TCRdb has only the in-frame clones, and not every one. The table shows about 680,000 clones, with 90% to 95% occurring only once. This CDR3 comprises 17 residues. Losses at the gene ends were 1 base for V and 3 bases for J; bases not matched to a gene: 6. Germline CDR1 and CDR2: SGHAT and FQNNGV. This TCR was sampled from a man between 25 and 39 years old in good health. Material: naive CD8+ T cells sorted from blood. The V gene is TRBV11-2, the J gene TRBJ2-3; 11 bases map to TRBD1. The CDR3 nucleotides read TGTGCCAGCAGCTTAGTGGCCGGGACAGGGGGTACAGATACGCAGTATTTT. Translating it yields CASSLVAGTGGTDTQYF.